A single sample is the source of the 29 T cell receptor beta chains below, sequenced in a study of blood T cell repertoires in COVID-19. This table comes from immunoSEQ multiplex PCR, and its TCRdb copy is limited to in-frame clones, with some not included. Of 45,000 or so clones listed, 75% to 85% are singletons. Sequencing was done on a sample of peripheral blood. The receptors here all came from an older man in a cohort sampled during active COVID-19.

The chain carries TRBV6-5 and TRBJ1-3; tentative D call: TRBD1 (6 bases). Trimming left V 2 bases short and J 6 bases short, with 14 bases between. The CDR3 totals 15 residues. Germline-derived CDR1 and CDR2 are MNHEY and SVGAGI. This chain's CDR3 is CASSYARGKVNTIYF. CDR3 sequence (DNA): TGTGCCAGCAGTTACGCCAGGGGAAAAGTAAACACCATATATTTT.

Written as DNA, the CDR3 is TGTGCCACCAGCAGAGATTACCAGGGGGCCTATGAAAAACTGTTTTTT. Amino acid sequence: CATSRDYQGAYEKLFF. This rearrangement joins TRBV15 to TRBJ1-4; TRBD1 matches at 8 bases. Trimming removed 0 bases from V and 6 bases from J; junction bases left unmatched: 6. The V gene's germline CDR1 is LNHNV and CDR2 YYDKDF (reference sequence). This CDR3 comprises 16 residues.

The table lists this clone with a count of one. This sequence joins TRBV6-1 and TRBJ1-4, with TRBD1 matching 7 bases. The germline V gene has CDR1 MNHNS and CDR2 SASEGT. The CDR3 is 13 residues long. The ends lost 11 bases at V and 4 bases at J; junction bases unmatched: 7. This CDR3 reads CAGRQGFNEKLFF. The CDR3, as DNA: TGTGCCGGTAGACAGGGCTTTAATGAAAAACTGTTTTTT.

The chain employs TRBV6-2 or TRBV6-3 and TRBJ1-3; TRBD1 might be the D (6 bases). The germline V gene has CDR1 MNHEY and CDR2 SVGEGT. The CDR3 is 15 residues long. The V gene lost 5 bases and the J gene lost 2 bases, with 13 bases spanning the gap. The DNA for the CDR3 is TGTGCCAGCAGTCTACCGACAGGAGCTGGAAACACCATATATTTT. Residues: CASSLPTGAGNTIYF.

This clone has a single count. The chain couples TRBV27 to TRBJ1-1; D uncertain. Trimming removed 5 bases from V and 1 base from J, with 8 bases in between. This CDR3 has 13 amino acids. Germline V lookup: CDR1 MNHEY, CDR2 SMNVEV (reference sequence). The CDR3 region has the DNA TGTGCCAGCAGTCCCCAGAAGAACACTGAAGCTTTCTTT. Protein: CASSPQKNTEAFF.

The chain recombines TRBV29-1 with TRBJ2-3, with D uncertain. Trimming cost V 3 bases and J 2 bases, with 9 bases left between them. CDR1 is SQVTM and CDR2 is ANQGSEA in the germline V gene. The CDR3 is made up of 13 amino acids. In DNA form, the CDR3 reads TGCAGCGTTGAGTTTGTAGTCACAGATACGCAGTATTTT. Residues: CSVEFVVTDTQYF.

This sequence joins TRBV10-3 and TRBJ2-7, with D perhaps matching TRBD2 (5 bases). The ends were cut back, 10 bases at V and 2 bases at J, with 21 bases in the middle. Germline CDR1 is ENHRY and CDR2 is SYGVKD. The CDR3 has 15 residues. The CDR3 coding sequence is TGTGCCACCTCCCTGAGTAGCGATATCACCTACGAGCAGTACTTC. Its translation: CATSLSSDITYEQYF.

This clone occurred a few times. The chain links TRBV18 to TRBJ2-7, with 7 bases matching TRBD1. V dropped 3 bases and J dropped 4; count of bases not matched to a gene: 3. Germline assignment: CDR1 KGHSH and CDR2 LQKENI. The CDR3 sequence is 13 residues long. CDR3 in amino acids: CASSPSQGYEQYF. The CDR3 coding sequence is TGTGCCAGCTCACCTTCACAGGGGTACGAGCAGTACTTC.

This clone was counted a few times. The genes are TRBV5-1 and TRBJ2-5; a possible D gene is TRBD1 (6 bases). Germline CDR1 is SGHRS and CDR2 is YFSETQ. This CDR3 comprises 16 residues. V lost 0 bases, J lost 1 base, and 13 bases lay in between. The CDR3, as DNA: TGCGCCAGCAGCTTGGAGCCAAGGGGGATCCAAGAGACCCAGTACTTC. It yields the protein CASSLEPRGIQETQYF.

The chain employs TRBV1 and TRBJ2-7; the table's D gene call, TRBD1, was not cross checked with the DNA. TRBV1 is labeled a pseudogene. This CDR3 is built from 17 residues. The CDR3, as DNA: TGCACCAGCAGCCAGACCCGAGGCCCAGGGGGCGCCTACGAGCAGTACTTC. Its protein product is CTSSQTRGPGGAYEQYF.

This clone has more than one count but fewer than ten. The J gene is TRBJ1-5, the V gene TRBV19, with 8 bases fitting TRBD1. CDR1 LNHDA and CDR2 SQIVND come from the germline V gene (reference sequence). The CDR3 contains 14 residues. Trimming took 10 bases from V and 6 from J; bases not matched to a gene: 11. This CDR3 is CATMPNTGGQPQHF. The CDR3 DNA reads TGTGCCACTATGCCAAACACAGGGGGTCAGCCCCAGCATTTT. Based on the CDR3 plus reference TRBV19 and TRBJ1-5, the full variable domain is DGGITQSPKYLFRKEGQNVTLSCEQNLNHDAMYWYRQDPGQGLRLIYYSQIVNDFQKGDIAEGYSVSREKKESFPLTVTSAQKNPTAFYLCATMPNTGGQPQHFGDGTRLSIL.

The CDR3 bases are TGTGCCAGTAGTATGCGGTCACGACTAGCGGGAGGCTACGAGCAGTACTTC. Translating it yields CASSMRSRLAGGYEQYF. The V and J genes are TRBV19 and TRBJ2-7, with 13 bases aligning to TRBD2. The ends lost 3 bases at V and 3 bases at J; junction bases unmatched: 8. The length of the CDR3 is 17 residues. CDR1 is LNHDA, CDR2 SQIVND, per germline (reference sequence). Supplemented by reference TRBV19 and TRBJ2-7, the full variable domain reads DGGITQSPKYLFRKEGQNVTLSCEQNLNHDAMYWYRQDPGQGLRLIYYSQIVNDFQKGDIAEGYSVSREKKESFPLTVTSAQKNPTAFYLCASSMRSRLAGGYEQYFGPGTRLTVT.

This chain uses TRBV5-1 with TRBJ1-1, with D uncertain. Trimming shortened V by 3 bases and J by 0 bases, and 12 bases separated the two germline ends. CDR1 and CDR2 from the germline V gene are SGHRS and YFSETQ. This CDR3 contains 15 residues. The CDR3 here is CASSSREGVNTEAFF. CDR3 bases: TGCGCCAGCAGCTCCCGGGAGGGAGTGAACACTGAAGCTTTCTTT.

The gene calls are TRBV29-1 and TRBJ2-2, with 9 bases aligning to TRBD1. This CDR3 is 15 amino acids long. Germline V CDR1 and CDR2: SQVTM, ANQGSEA. The trim removed 6 bases at V and 3 bases at J, leaving 8 bases unmatched. In nucleotides, the CDR3 is TGCAGCGTAGGCGGACAGGGGAGGGACACCGGGGAGCTGTTTTTT. This codes for CSVGGQGRDTGELFF.

Turning to this clone: This clone may be a read error of a much larger clone one base away. The rearrangement uses TRBV2 and TRBJ2-5; D gene unclear. The CDR3 runs 13 residues. Between the trimmed V and J ends, which lost 2 bases and 0 bases, there was a span of 4 bases. Germline-derived CDR1 and CDR2 are SNHLY and FYNNEI. This chain's CDR3 is CASSETDQETQYF. As DNA, the CDR3 is TGTGCCAGCAGTGAAACAGACCAAGAGACCCAGTACTTC.

This chain uses TRBV29-1 with TRBJ2-3; D remains unclear. The germline gives CDR1 SQVTM, CDR2 ANQGSEA. Between the trimmed V and J ends, which lost 2 bases and 1 base, there was a span of 4 bases. The CDR3 sequence is 12 residues long. CDR3 DNA sequence: TGCAGCGTTGAACAGGGCACAGATACGCAGTATTTT. This gives the protein CSVEQGTDTQYF.

V is TRBV3-1 (or the pseudogene TRBV3-2) and J is TRBJ2-7, with 9 bases identical to TRBD1. V lost 0 bases, J lost 7 bases, and 7 bases stayed unmatched. Germline lookup yields CDR1 LGHDT and CDR2 YNNKEL (reference sequence). There are 15 residues in the CDR3. The CDR3 DNA reads TGTGCCAGCAGCCAAGACGGGACAGGGTGGCGGGAGCAGTACTTC. This gives the protein CASSQDGTGWREQYF.

The chain recombines TRBV6-5 with TRBJ1-4, with unresolved D. The V gene's germline CDR1 is MNHEY and CDR2 SVGAGI. V was clipped by 6 bases and J by 0 bases, with 8 bases between them. This CDR3 region has 14 residues. CDR3 DNA: TGTGCCAGCAGCCTTCGGGCAACTAATGAAAAACTGTTTTTT. Amino acid sequence: CASSLRATNEKLFF.

This clone was detected once. J is TRBJ1-1 and V is TRBV28, with D tentatively TRBD1 (5 bases). The CDR3 sequence is 12 residues long. Germline assignment: CDR1 MDHEN and CDR2 SYDVKM. Trimming stripped 10 bases from V and 0 bases from J, with 9 bases between. The CDR3 nucleotides read TGTGCCACTGACAGTATGAACACTGAAGCTTTCTTT. It yields the protein CATDSMNTEAFF. Combining the CDR3 with reference TRBV28 and TRBJ1-1 gives the whole variable domain DVKVTQSSRYLVKRTGEKVFLECVQDMDHENMFWYRQDPGLGLRLIYFSYDVKMKEKGDIPEGYSVSREKKERFSLILESASTNQTSMYLCATDSMNTEAFFGQGTRLTVV.

This clone ranks as medium-sized. The chain recombines TRBV2 with TRBJ2-7, with D maybe TRBD2 (6 bases). CDR1 SNHLY and CDR2 FYNNEI come from the germline V gene. With 3 bases removed from V and 2 bases from J, the gap between germline ends came to 11 bases. CDR3 length: 14 residues. The CDR3 DNA reads as TGTGCCAGCAGTGAGGGCGGGGCAACCTACGAGCAGTACTTC. Its protein is CASSEGGATYEQYF.

The V call is TRBV5-1, the J call TRBJ1-2; no clear D. Trimming pared 4 bases from V and 1 base from J, leaving 11 bases between. Germline V gene sequence: CDR1 SGHRS, CDR2 YFSETQ. The CDR3 extends over 14 amino acids. CDR3 sequence (DNA): TGCGCCAGCAGCCTCGGGGTTATTAACTATGGCTACACCTTC. Its translation: CASSLGVINYGYTF.

This clone was seen once. The rearrangement links TRBV9 to TRBJ1-1; perhaps TRBD1 as D (6 bases). The CDR3 is 15 residues long. Germline values: CDR1 SGDLS, CDR2 YYNGEE. Trimming stripped 0 bases from V and 0 bases from J, with 9 bases between. CDR3 sequence (DNA): TGTGCCAGCAGCGTAGAGGGGGGGCTGAACACTGAAGCTTTCTTT. It codes for CASSVEGGLNTEAFF.

The chain is built from TRBV29-1 and TRBJ1-1; D is ambiguous. Germline V lookup: CDR1 SQVTM, CDR2 ANQGSEA. V lost 6 bases and J lost 4, with 15 bases in between. The CDR3 loop spans 13 amino acids. The CDR3, as DNA: TGCAGCGTAGTAAGAGGGCAGAGCACTGAAGCTTTCTTT. Encoded protein: CSVVRGQSTEAFF.

This clone appeared a few times. The chain couples TRBV6-6 to TRBJ2-7; possibly TRBD2 for D (6 bases). The germline V gene has CDR1 MNHNY and CDR2 SVGAGI (reference sequence). The CDR3 sequence is 16 residues long. Trimming took off 2 bases at V and 6 bases at J, with 20 bases between the two ends. The CDR3 DNA reads TGTGCCAGCAGTTACCGGTTGGAGGGAAAAAGGCTCGAGCAGTACTTC. Protein product: CASSYRLEGKRLEQYF.

The chain joins TRBV28 to TRBJ1-2; perhaps TRBD1 as D (6 bases). This CDR3 is built from 16 residues. Germline V gene lookup returns CDR1 MDHEN and CDR2 SYDVKM. Trimming removed 5 bases from V and 1 base from J, with 17 bases in between. CDR3 bases: TGTGCCAGCAGTCGAGAGCCCGGCAGGGGTAACTATGGCTACACCTTC. Its protein is CASSREPGRGNYGYTF.

CDR3 sequence reads: CAWIPGRAGGSYEQYF. CDR3 nucleotide sequence: TGTGCCTGGATCCCCGGAAGGGCGGGGGGCTCCTACGAGCAGTACTTC. The gene calls are TRBV30 and TRBJ2-7; 8 bases map to TRBD2. After removal of 4 bases from V and 0 bases from J, the junction contained 11 bases not matched to a gene. The CDR3 has 16 residues. The germline gives CDR1 GTSNPN, CDR2 SVGIG (reference sequence). Full variable domain (rest looked up from reference TRBV30 and TRBJ2-7): SQTIHQWPATLVQPVGSPLSLECTVEGTSNPNLYWYRQAAGRGLQLLFYSVGIGQISSEVPQNLSASRPQDRQFILSSKKLLLSDSGFYLCAWIPGRAGGSYEQYFGPGTRLTVT.

The rearrangement links TRBV28 to TRBJ1-4; a weak D match, TRBD1 (6 bases). The CDR3 extends over 15 amino acids. Trimming stripped 5 bases from V and 8 bases from J, with 18 bases between. From germline, CDR1 is MDHEN and CDR2 SYDVKM. CDR3 sequence: CASSQSGTNREKLFF. The CDR3 DNA follows: TGTGCCAGCAGTCAAAGCGGGACAAACCGGGAAAAACTGTTTTTT.

This sequence joins TRBV19 and TRBJ1-2, with 7 bases lining up with TRBD1. CDR3 length equals 16 residues. Germline-derived CDR1 and CDR2 are LNHDA and SQIVND (reference sequence). J lost 2 bases, V lost 1 base, and 7 bases had no gene match. As DNA, the CDR3 is TGTGCCAGTAGTATAGCTCAAGACAGGGCCAACTATGGCTACACCTTC. Residues: CASSIAQDRANYGYTF.

Only one count was recorded for this clone. The genes are TRBV6-5 and TRBJ1-6, with a tentative D call TRBD1 (5 bases). Germline CDR1 is MNHEY and CDR2 is SVGAGI. Trimming shortened V by 7 bases and J by 9 bases, and 19 bases separated the two germline ends. CDR3 length equals 15 residues. As DNA, the CDR3 is TGTGCCAGCAACCCTTATTGGACTACAGGTTCACCCCTCCACTTT. Protein product: CASNPYWTTGSPLHF.